These 9 T cell receptor beta chains were sequenced from one sample in a study of cytomegalovirus exposure and HLA in healthy donors. Vbeta (60) and Jbeta (13) primers were used in the PCR. The repertoire was sequenced with immunoSEQ multiplex PCR; TCRdb's copy has only in-frame clones and lacks some. Found here are about 200,000 clones, 75% to 90% of them singletons; the top ten hold around 0.34%. Sequences were obtained from PBMCs. These receptors were obtained from a woman in her thirties in good health and CMV-seronegative.

The rearrangement joins TRBV10-3 to TRBJ2-2; 12 bases match TRBD2. The CDR3 covers 13 residues. Germline V CDR1 and CDR2: ENHRY, SYGVKD. The junction had 5 bases not matched to a gene; V was cut back by 11 bases and J by 7 bases. CDR3 protein: CASRLAGDGELFF. As DNA, the CDR3 is TGTGCCTCCCGACTAGCGGGAGACGGGGAGCTGTTTTTT.

The rearrangement uses TRBV19 and TRBJ1-1; 7 nucleotides agree with TRBD1. In germline, CDR1 is LNHDA, CDR2 SQIVND (reference sequence). The CDR3 loop spans 15 amino acids. The ends lost 4 bases at V and 4 bases at J; junction bases unmatched: 9. CDR3 bases: TGTGCCAGTAGTACCCACAGGGGTATGGGCACTGAAGCTTTCTTT. This translates into CASSTHRGMGTEAFF.

In this sample, this clone turned up a few times. The chain has TRBV28 and TRBJ1-5; TRBD1 matches 10 bases. CDR1 and CDR2 from the germline V gene are MDHEN and SYDVKM. CDR3 size: 15 residues. Germline trimming cut 3 bases from V and 5 bases from J; bases unmatched to any gene: 4. DNA of the CDR3: TGTGCCAGCAGTTTCGACAGGGGGCGAGATCAGCCCCAGCATTTT. It is translated as CASSFDRGRDQPQHF.

The chain has TRBV15 and TRBJ2-7; no clear D gene. Per germline, CDR1 LNHNV and CDR2 YYDKDF (reference sequence). Deletions cut 1 base from V and 2 bases from J, with 6 bases between. This CDR3 region has 13 residues. CDR3 residues: CATSRGSPYEQYF. The CDR3 bases are TGTGCCACCAGCAGAGGGAGTCCCTACGAGCAGTACTTC.

The CDR3 is CASSLELADTQYF. The CDR3 nucleotides are TGTGCCAGCAGCTTGGAACTAGCTGATACGCAGTATTTT. V and J are TRBV5-4 and TRBJ2-3; TRBD2 might be the D (6 bases). V shed 0 bases and J shed 6 bases, with 8 bases lying between them. CDR1 and CDR2 (germline): SGHNT, YYREEE (reference sequence). This CDR3 contains 13 residues.

The chain combines TRBV11-2 with TRBJ2-3, with a weak D call TRBD2 (5 bases). The CDR3 runs to 14 residues. The ends were cut back, 4 bases at V and 5 bases at J, with 13 bases in the middle. Per the germline V gene, CDR1 is SGHAT and CDR2 is FQNNGV. CDR3 region: CASSSGLGRDTQYF. For the CDR3, the DNA is TGTGCCAGCAGCTCCGGACTGGGGAGAGATACGCAGTATTTT.

This clone was observed a few times. This rearrangement joins TRBV15 to TRBJ1-2; 7 bases map to TRBD1. V was pared by 0 bases and J by 3 bases, with 4 bases of the junction left unmatched. Germline V lookup: CDR1 LNHNV, CDR2 YYDKDF (reference sequence). The length of the CDR3 is 15 residues. The CDR3 bases are TGTGCCACCAGCAGAGAGACAGGGATATACTATGGCTACACCTTC. It specifies CATSRETGIYYGYTF.

This chain uses TRBV7-9 with TRBJ2-7; TRBD1 matches 9 bases. The CDR3 totals 18 residues. From germline, CDR1 is SEHNR and CDR2 FQNEAQ (reference sequence). The V segment lost 0 bases and the J segment 2 bases; nucleotides outside the gene matches: 11. CDR3 residues: CASSLARGQGYSPYEQYF. In nucleotides, the CDR3 is TGTGCCAGCAGCTTAGCGCGGGGACAGGGTTACAGCCCCTACGAGCAGTACTTC.

The chain has TRBV18 and TRBJ1-2; D gene unclear. The CDR3 totals 16 residues. With 5 bases removed from V and 6 bases from J, the gap between germline ends came to 22 bases. The germline gives CDR1 KGHSH, CDR2 LQKENI. The CDR3 DNA is TGTGCCAGCTCATCGACGACGGCGGAACGGGTGCATGGCTACACCTTC. This translates into CASSSTTAERVHGYTF.